One and the same sample provided the 18 T cell receptor beta chains below, sequenced in a study of control samples from healthy donors and cancer patients. This table comes from immunoSEQ multiplex PCR, and its TCRdb copy is limited to in-frame clones, with some not included. The table has about 140,000 clones, around 90% seen once. The sequenced sample was blood. Receptors originate from a man younger than 30 in good health.

The chain has TRBV2 and TRBJ1-1; D possibly corresponds to TRBD1 (5 bases). V was shortened by 1 base and J by 4 bases, with 7 bases between the two germline ends. This CDR3 is 13 amino acids long. CDR1 and CDR2 (germline): SNHLY, FYNNEI. The CDR3 sequence: CASSEGTGTEAFF. DNA for the CDR3: TGTGCCAGCAGTGAAGGCACAGGCACTGAAGCTTTCTTT.

The rearrangement links TRBV5-1 to TRBJ2-2, with 8 positions matching TRBD2. Germline V gives CDR1 SGHRS, CDR2 YFSETQ. J lost 5 bases, V lost 3 bases, and 9 bases had no gene match. The CDR3 is 16 amino acids. The CDR3 protein is CASSSSGTRSTGELFF. The CDR3 coding sequence is TGCGCCAGCAGCTCCTCCGGGACTAGAAGTACCGGGGAGCTGTTTTTT.

This chain joins TRBV7-2 and TRBJ1-2, with 7 bases matching TRBD1. The length of the CDR3 is 17 residues. Trimming removed 4 bases from V and 3 bases from J; junction bases left unmatched: 14. The V gene's germline CDR1 is SGHTA and CDR2 FQGNSA. The CDR3 DNA is TGTGCCAGCAGCTCAGACAGGGCCTTCGAGACTTACTATGGCTACACCTTC. Translating it yields CASSSDRAFETYYGYTF.

The chain is built from TRBV6-1 and TRBJ1-6, with D possibly matching TRBD1 (6 bases). Trimming pared 0 bases from V and 13 bases from J, leaving 10 bases between. The germline V gene encodes CDR1 MNHNS and CDR2 SASEGT. The CDR3 spans 13 residues. The CDR3 protein is CASSEAGGPPLHF. CDR3 in DNA: TGTGCCAGCAGTGAAGCGGGGGGGCCTCCCCTCCACTTT.

This rearrangement joins TRBV23-1 to TRBJ1-6; D might be TRBD1 (6 bases). TRBV23-1 is given ORF status, its function remaining uncertain. The CDR3 runs to 14 residues. V lost 0 bases to trimming and J lost 11 bases, with 11 bases between them. The CDR3 loop reads CASSQSARGTPLHF. The DNA for the CDR3 is TGCGCCAGCAGTCAATCGGCCAGGGGAACACCCCTCCACTTT.

The chain employs TRBV2 and TRBJ2-7, with no clear D. Deletions cut 1 base from V and 0 bases from J, with 4 bases between. The CDR3 has 13 amino acids. Per germline, CDR1 SNHLY and CDR2 FYNNEI. CDR3 DNA: TGTGCCAGCAGTGAAGGGGTCTCCTACGAGCAGTACTTC. Its translation: CASSEGVSYEQYF.

This rearrangement joins TRBV5-1 to TRBJ2-5; weak D call: TRBD1 (5 bases). This CDR3 comprises 14 residues. Germline V gene data show CDR1 as SGHRS and CDR2 as YFSETQ. V lost 5 bases and J lost 4, with 15 bases in between. In DNA form, the CDR3 reads TGCGCCAGCAGTGATCTGGGCAGGGCAGAGACCCAGTACTTC. Its translation is CASSDLGRAETQYF.

This clone was picked up one time. Here the CDR3 reads CASSQERGDETQYF. CDR3 nucleotides: TGTGCCAGCAGCCAAGAGCGGGGGGACGAGACCCAGTACTTC. The V gene is TRBV3-1 (or the pseudogene TRBV3-2), the J gene TRBJ2-5, with TRBD2 matching 8 bases. V was clipped by 0 bases and J by 5 bases; unmatched bases: 2. The CDR3 has 14 amino acids. CDR1 and CDR2 (germline): LGHDT, YNNKEL (reference sequence).

This chain uses TRBV13 with TRBJ1-2; D is undetermined. The CDR3 length is 10 residues. In germline, CDR1 is PRHDT, CDR2 FYEKMQ (reference sequence). V was trimmed by 2 bases and J by 6 bases, leaving 1 base between them. This CDR3 reads CASSLHGYTF. Written as DNA, the CDR3 is TGTGCCAGCAGCTTACATGGCTACACCTTC.

J is TRBJ2-2 and V is TRBV6-5; D unresolved. Germline V gives CDR1 MNHEY, CDR2 SVGAGI. V was clipped by 0 bases and J by 1 base, with 3 bases between them. The CDR3 has 14 residues. As DNA, the CDR3 is TGTGCCAGCAGTTACTCGGGGAACACCGGGGAGCTGTTTTTT. Translated: CASSYSGNTGELFF.

The CDR3 loop reads CASRNVGGYSNQPQHF. The CDR3 DNA follows: TGTGCCAGCAGAAACGTAGGAGGATATAGCAATCAGCCCCAGCATTTT. V usage is TRBV6-8 and J usage is TRBJ1-5; D unclear. The CDR3 runs to 16 residues. The ends were cut back, 6 bases at V and 0 bases at J, with 15 bases in the middle. From germline, CDR1 is MNHGY and CDR2 SAAAGT.

The rearrangement uses TRBV28 and TRBJ1-2; D is uncertain. Germline V lookup: CDR1 MDHEN, CDR2 SYDVKM. Between the trimmed V and J ends, which lost 7 bases and 3 bases, there was a span of 15 bases. CDR3 length: 14 amino acids. The CDR3 sequence: CASTLDRFYYGYTF. Here the CDR3 DNA reads TGTGCCAGCACCCTAGACCGATTTTACTATGGCTACACCTTC.

This chain connects TRBV29-1 to TRBJ2-3; D gene ambiguous. The V gene lost 4 bases and the J gene lost 2 bases, with 10 bases spanning the gap. Germline V gene data show CDR1 as SQVTM and CDR2 as ANQGSEA. The CDR3 extends over 13 amino acids. The CDR3 reads CSVAPEPTDTQYF. CDR3 nucleotide sequence: TGCAGCGTTGCTCCCGAGCCCACAGATACGCAGTATTTT.

The chain uses TRBV5-5 and TRBJ2-1; D is uncertain. The ends were cut back, 0 bases at V and 5 bases at J, with 6 bases in the middle. The length of the CDR3 is 13 residues. Germline lookup yields CDR1 SGHKS and CDR2 YYEKEE (reference sequence). For the CDR3, the DNA is TGTGCCAGCAGCTTGGGGCCTGACAATGAGCAGTTCTTC. This sequence encodes CASSLGPDNEQFF. Full variable domain (outside the CDR3, taken from reference TRBV5-5 and TRBJ2-1): DAGVTQSPTHLIKTRGQQVTLRCSPISGHKSVSWYQQVLGQGPQFIFQYYEKEERGRGNFPDRFSARQFPNYSSELNVNALLLGDSALYLCASSLGPDNEQFFGPGTRLTVL.

The chain has TRBV5-1 and TRBJ2-1, with 7 bases identical to TRBD1. The V gene's germline CDR1 is SGHRS and CDR2 YFSETQ. This CDR3 comprises 15 residues. Trimming cost V 0 bases and J 5 bases; bases outside gene matches: 5. The CDR3 DNA reads as TGCGCCAGCAGCTTGGGACAGGGCGGCCACAATGAGCAGTTCTTC. It translates to CASSLGQGGHNEQFF.

The V gene is TRBV27, the J gene TRBJ2-7; 10 nucleotides agree with TRBD1. CDR1 and CDR2 (germline): MNHEY, SMNVEV (reference sequence). The junction had 2 bases not matched to a gene; V was cut back by 2 bases and J by 4 bases. This CDR3 has 14 amino acids. CDR3 nucleotide sequence: TGTGCCAGCAGTTTAGGACAGGGGGAGTACGAGCAGTACTTC. The encoded protein is CASSLGQGEYEQYF.

The chain uses TRBV7-2 and TRBJ2-2, with no clear D. The V end was cut by 2 bases, the J end by 1 base, with 2 bases between. Germline-derived CDR1 and CDR2 are SGHTA and FQGNSA. The CDR3 covers 13 residues. The CDR3 reads CASSLRNTGELFF. The CDR3 DNA follows: TGTGCCAGCAGCTTAAGGAACACCGGGGAGCTGTTTTTT.

This chain connects TRBV23-1 to TRBJ1-2; 8 nucleotides match TRBD1. TRBV23-1 is reported as an ORF; its role is uncertain. After removal of 3 bases from V and 1 base from J, the junction contained 13 bases not matched to a gene. The CDR3 runs to 18 residues. CDR3 loop: CASSHLTPTGGDNYGYTF. CDR3 DNA sequence: TGCGCCAGCAGTCACCTAACGCCTACAGGGGGAGATAACTATGGCTACACCTTC.